The TCR beta chain described here comes from a study of spatial heterogeneity in lung cancer. Across the study: Follow-up PBMC samples were sequenced when available, at a median of approximately two years after resection.

Time point noted: blood at routine non-recurrence follow-up after resection. Sequencing was performed on whole RNA extracted from tumor and nontumor lung tissue, or from frozen PBMC, and the material was left unsorted. V lost 1 base to trimming and J lost 6 bases, with 16 bases between them. From germline, CDR1 is SGHRS and CDR2 YFSETQ. This CDR3 region has 15 residues. All TCR cDNA molecules were individually tagged with a unique molecular identifier. TCRdb used MiXCR to reprocess the 5' RACE reads, holding one entry per CDR3 protein. The sample includes roughly 70,000 distinct CDR3 sequences, nearly 9% of them seen just once.

Material: PBMCs, obtained at follow-up. This receptor was identified in a female donor with early-stage non-small cell lung cancer. This chain joins TRBV5-1 and TRBJ1-1; D gene uncertain. The CDR3 loop is CASSLPAGSHAEAFF. As DNA, the CDR3 is TGCGCCAGCAGCTTGCCAGCCGGGAGTCACGCTGAAGCTTTCTTT.